The clone carrying this TCR beta chain was seen many times. The sample originates from a study of neurological immune-mediated disorders. This CDR3 is 14 amino acids long. V dropped 0 bases and J dropped 5 bases, with 10 bases sitting between them. The germline V gene has CDR1 LGHDT and CDR2 YNNKEL (reference sequence). The authors produced cDNA by 5'RACE using 10-nucleotide random UMIs. The yield of each sequencing run was over 200 million TCR-beta sequences from 15-18 subjects. Each CDR3 protein is one row after TCRdb ran MiXCR on the 5' RACE reads. Here the sample spans about 41,000 distinct CDR3 sequences, approximately 11% being singletons.

Sequenced: PBMCs. The chain uses TRBV3-1 and TRBJ1-2, with unresolved D. The receptor was isolated from a female donor in good health. Here the CDR3 DNA reads TGTGCCAGCAGCCAAGAAAAGGGCGGGTATGGCTACACCTTC. Translating gives CASSQEKGGYGYTF.